The present TCR beta chain was sequenced within a study of T cells in Graves' hyperthyroidism and ophthalmopathy. Study context: Initial diagnosis, before any treatment, was when peripheral blood was collected.

Trimming removed 2 bases at V and 4 bases at J, with 11 bases between. CDR1 is DFQATT and CDR2 is SNEGSKA in the germline V gene (reference sequence). CDR3 size: 13 residues. Hyperthyroidism was newly diagnosed in patients aged 18 to 65 (duration under 2 months). Amplification of TCR beta CDR3 regions used RNA as the template. HTBI primers were the set used in a first-round RT-PCR of the TCR CDR3. In TCRdb, the multiplex PCR reads were re-called with MiXCR into one record per CDR3 protein. The sample consists of some 460,000 distinct CDR3 sequences, 15% to 17% of them appearing once. This clonotype was seen many times.

The V call is TRBV20-1, the J call TRBJ1-2; weak D call: TRBD1 (5 bases). This receptor was taken from a young woman with Graves' hyperthyroidism. The sample taken for sequencing was blood. The CDR3 nucleotides are TGCAGTGCTAGATCGGGGGGTTCCTATGGCTACACCTTC. Translating it yields CSARSGGSYGYTF.